This note documents a single T cell receptor beta chain sequence. The protocol was immunoSEQ multiplex PCR, while the TCRdb copy is restricted to in-frame clones and leaves out a portion. The sample shows some 100,000 clones, roughly 70% of them seen only once. The data belong to a study of blood T cell repertoires in COVID-19. For the study at large: Sample material is recorded as cDNA or gDNA derived from T cells, B-cell-depleted T cells, or PBMCs.

Seattle participants joined during active infection and were tracked over time. Sequenced input: peripheral blood. The receptor's source is a man between 65 and 79 years old with COVID-19, enrolled during active disease.

The CDR3 sequence: CASTYSGTSGRSDEQFF. In DNA form, the CDR3 reads TGTGCCAGTACCTATAGTGGGACTAGCGGGAGATCGGATGAGCAGTTCTTC. V and J are TRBV19 and TRBJ2-1, with 14 positions matching TRBD2. The junction had 13 bases not matched to a gene; V was cut back by 7 bases and J by 8 bases. Germline assignment: CDR1 LNHDA and CDR2 SQIVND (reference sequence). This CDR3 spans 17 amino acids.